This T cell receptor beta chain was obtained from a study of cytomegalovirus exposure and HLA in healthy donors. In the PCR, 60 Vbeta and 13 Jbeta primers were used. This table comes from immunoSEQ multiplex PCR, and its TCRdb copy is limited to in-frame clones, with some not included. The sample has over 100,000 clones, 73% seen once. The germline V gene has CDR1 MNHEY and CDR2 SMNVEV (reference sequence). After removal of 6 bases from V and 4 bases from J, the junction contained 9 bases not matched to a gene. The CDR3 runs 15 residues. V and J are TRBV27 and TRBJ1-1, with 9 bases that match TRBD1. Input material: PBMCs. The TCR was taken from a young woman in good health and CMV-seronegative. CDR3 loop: CASREHRGLSTEAFF. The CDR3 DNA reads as TGTGCCAGCAGGGAACACAGGGGGCTGAGCACTGAAGCTTTCTTT.